The 21 T cell receptor beta chains below all came from one sample that was sequenced in a study of identical twins. TCRdb used MiXCR to reprocess the 5' RACE reads, holding one entry per CDR3 protein. In the table there are around 100,000 distinct CDR3 sequences, 4.5% to 6.5% of which are singletons. Sequences were obtained from memory T cells sorted from blood. All receptors come from a woman between 50 and 59 years old in good health.

This clonotype was recorded many times. The V gene is TRBV7-8, the J gene TRBJ2-5, with TRBD1 matching over 11 bases. V lost 5 bases to trimming and J lost 7 bases; unmatched junction nucleotides: 12. This CDR3 spans 16 amino acids. Per the germline V gene, CDR1 is SGHVS and CDR2 is FQNEAQ. CDR3 nucleotide sequence: TGTGCCAGCAGCCCGCCCCTTCGGACAGGGGGCTTGACCCAGTACTTC. It specifies CASSPPLRTGGLTQYF.

This clonotype was observed a few times. This sequence joins TRBV3-1 and TRBJ2-1; TRBD2 matches 7 bases. J lost 8 bases, V lost 6 bases, and 7 bases had no gene match. CDR1 LGHDT and CDR2 YNNKEL come from the germline V gene (reference sequence). The CDR3 is 13 amino acids. This CDR3 reads CASSSLGGDEQFF. For the CDR3, the DNA is TGTGCCAGCAGTTCCCTGGGGGGGGATGAGCAGTTCTTC.

This clonotype turned up a few times. This chain links TRBV5-1 with TRBJ1-1, with TRBD1 as a possible D gene (5 bases). The germline V and J ends were trimmed by 9 bases and 3 bases, with 15 bases remaining between them. CDR3 length equals 13 residues. Germline V lookup: CDR1 SGHRS, CDR2 YFSETQ. The CDR3 DNA is TGCGCCACCTCCTGGGGGGGGGACACTGAAGCTTTCTTT. It is translated as CATSWGGDTEAFF.

In this sample, this clonotype turned up a few times. The CDR3 nucleotides are TGTGCCAGCAGCCGAAAGGGGGACTACGAGCAGTACTTC. Amino acids: CASSRKGDYEQYF. The chain uses TRBV6-1 and TRBJ2-7, with D tentatively TRBD1 (6 bases). CDR1 is MNHNS and CDR2 is SASEGT in the germline V gene. Trimming took off 6 bases at V and 3 bases at J, with 12 bases between the two ends. There are 13 residues in the CDR3.

This clonotype was detected many times. This chain joins TRBV29-1 and TRBJ2-1; a weak D match, TRBD1 (8 bases). The CDR3 has 14 amino acids. The germline gives CDR1 SQVTM, CDR2 ANQGSEA. V gave up 6 bases and J gave up 3 bases, with 15 bases separating them. CDR3 residues: CSVRGRENYNEQFF. CDR3 DNA: TGCAGCGTCAGGGGGCGGGAGAACTACAATGAGCAGTTCTTC.

The sample holds many counts of this clonotype. The chain carries TRBV20-1 and TRBJ2-5, with D perhaps TRBD2 (5 bases). The CDR3 totals 13 residues. Germline assignment: CDR1 DFQATT and CDR2 SNEGSKA (reference sequence). The V end lost 1 base, the J end lost 5 bases, and 11 bases lay between the germline ends. CDR3 bases: TGCAGTGCTAGAGGGTCTAGCCGGGAGACCCAGTACTTC. Its protein is CSARGSSRETQYF.

The V gene is TRBV5-1, the J gene TRBJ2-1; TRBD2 aligns across 12 bases. CDR1 is SGHRS and CDR2 is YFSETQ in the germline V gene. The CDR3 loop spans 16 amino acids. The trim removed 1 base at V and 4 bases at J, leaving 3 bases unmatched. CDR3 DNA sequence: TGCGCCAGCAGCTTGAGGACTAGCGGGATTTACAATGAGCAGTTCTTC. Protein: CASSLRTSGIYNEQFF.

This clonotype has at least ten counts. The gene calls are TRBV7-9 and TRBJ2-1; TRBD1 is a possible D gene (5 bases). Trimming cost V 3 bases and J 9 bases, with 12 bases left between them. The germline CDR1 and CDR2 sequences are SEHNR and FQNEAQ (reference sequence). CDR3 length equals 13 residues. In DNA, the CDR3 is TGTGCCAGCAGCTTTAGGACATACGGTGAGCAGTTCTTC. Translated: CASSFRTYGEQFF.

A few counts support this clonotype. The chain uses TRBV5-1 and TRBJ2-7, with 7 bases identical to TRBD2. The CDR3 has 14 amino acids. Germline V gives CDR1 SGHRS, CDR2 YFSETQ. The ends lost 2 bases at V and 4 bases at J; junction bases unmatched: 6. This CDR3 is CASSFGTILYEQYF. As DNA, the CDR3 is TGCGCCAGCAGCTTCGGGACTATCCTATACGAGCAGTACTTC.

This clonotype was detected a few times. The CDR3 DNA reads TGTGCCAGCAGCCCACTCGCGACAGGCGTTGACGGAAACACCATATATTTT. This gives the protein CASSPLATGVDGNTIYF. J is TRBJ1-3 and V is TRBV6-5; D might be TRBD1 (6 bases). V shed 6 bases and J shed 4 bases, with 22 bases lying between them. This CDR3 region has 17 residues. Germline loops: CDR1 MNHEY, CDR2 SVGAGI.

This clonotype was observed many times. The rearrangement links TRBV7-6 to TRBJ2-2; tentatively, D is TRBD1 (5 bases). Germline V gene sequence: CDR1 SGHVS, CDR2 FNYEAQ. The CDR3 contains 14 residues. The V end lost 5 bases, the J end lost 4 bases, and 11 bases lay between the germline ends. The CDR3 nucleotides are TGTGCCAGCAGCCCGAGACAGACCACCGGGGAGCTGTTTTTT. It encodes CASSPRQTTGELFF. The complete variable domain, with remaining parts taken from reference TRBV7-6 and TRBJ2-2, reads GAGVSQSPRYKVTKRGQDVALRCDPISGHVSLYWYRQALGQGPEFLTYFNYEAQQDKSGLPNDRFSAERPEGSISTLTIQRTEQRDSAMYRCASSPRQTTGELFFGEGSRLTVL.

This clonotype was observed a few times. The rearrangement joins TRBV19 to TRBJ1-5, with D possibly TRBD1 on 5 matching bases. V was trimmed by 6 bases and J by 3 bases, leaving 18 bases between them. Germline V gives CDR1 LNHDA, CDR2 SQIVND (reference sequence). The CDR3 spans 16 residues. DNA for the CDR3: TGTGCCAGTAGGGGGTCCCGCCTAGGGGCCAATCAGCCCCAGCATTTT. Protein sequence: CASRGSRLGANQPQHF. The whole variable domain, remainder taken from reference TRBV19 and TRBJ1-5, is DGGITQSPKYLFRKEGQNVTLSCEQNLNHDAMYWYRQDPGQGLRLIYYSQIVNDFQKGDIAEGYSVSREKKESFPLTVTSAQKNPTAFYLCASRGSRLGANQPQHFGDGTRLSIL.

In its sample, this clonotype was seen a few times. The chain employs TRBV12-3 or TRBV12-4 and TRBJ1-1; perhaps TRBD1 as D (5 bases). The CDR3 covers 15 residues. Trimming took 1 base from V and 0 from J, leaving 9 bases between them. CDR3 sequence (DNA): TGTGCCAGCAGTTTAGAGGCAGGGTTGAACACTGAAGCTTTCTTT. Its translation is CASSLEAGLNTEAFF.

This clonotype was seen many times. The rearrangement uses TRBV5-8 and TRBJ1-5; 7 bases align to TRBD1. After removal of 4 bases from V and 5 bases from J, the junction contained 9 bases not matched to a gene. CDR3 size: 15 residues. From germline, CDR1 is SGHTS and CDR2 YDEGEE. The CDR3 spells CASSRGTEYYQPQHF. In DNA form, the CDR3 reads TGTGCCAGCAGCCGCGGGACAGAATACTATCAGCCCCAGCATTTT.

This clonotype was counted ten times or more. The CDR3 region has the DNA TGCGCCAGCAGCCCGGGACTAGCGGGAGGTTTCGAGACCCAGTACTTC. This codes for CASSPGLAGGFETQYF. The rearrangement links TRBV4-1 to TRBJ2-5, with 15 bases aligning to TRBD2. With V trimmed by 4 bases and J by 5 bases, 5 bases remained unmatched. Per germline, CDR1 MGHRA and CDR2 YSYEKL. CDR3 length equals 16 residues.

The rearrangement joins TRBV11-2 to TRBJ2-5; D tentatively fits TRBD1 or TRBD2 (5 bases each). Germline CDR1 is SGHAT and CDR2 is FQNNGV. V lost 4 bases, J lost 5 bases, and 17 bases lay in between. This CDR3 contains 15 residues. CDR3 amino acids: CASSSFERGVETQYF. The DNA of the CDR3 is TGTGCCAGCAGCTCCTTCGAGAGGGGCGTTGAGACCCAGTACTTC.

This clonotype appeared many times. The rearrangement links TRBV30 to TRBJ2-7; 10 positions agree with TRBD2. With V trimmed by 0 bases and J by 7 bases, 15 bases remained unmatched. The CDR3 is 17 residues long. Germline V gene lookup returns CDR1 GTSNPN and CDR2 SVGIG (reference sequence). The CDR3 is CAWSVWLAGAPRWEQYF. The CDR3 DNA reads TGTGCCTGGAGTGTGTGGCTAGCGGGAGCCCCCCGCTGGGAGCAGTACTTC.

As regards this clonotype: Being one base from a much bigger clone, this may be a read error. The genes are TRBV20-1 and TRBJ2-1, with 8 positions matching TRBD1. Per germline, CDR1 DFQATT and CDR2 SNEGSKA (reference sequence). V gave up 3 bases and J gave up 8 bases; unmatched junction bases: 9. This CDR3 is built from 14 residues. CDR3 amino acids: CSASAQDRDDEQFF. The CDR3 region has the DNA TGCAGTGCTAGTGCCCAGGACAGGGACGATGAGCAGTTCTTC.

The chain links TRBV10-1 to TRBJ2-7; no definite D call. With 3 bases removed from V and 2 bases from J, the gap between germline ends came to 11 bases. The CDR3 spans 14 residues. Looked up from germline, CDR1 is WNHNN and CDR2 is SYGVQD (reference sequence). CDR3 sequence: CASSDQESPYEQYF. CDR3 nucleotides: TGCGCCAGCAGTGACCAGGAATCCCCCTACGAGCAGTACTTC.

In this sample, this clonotype turned up many times. The chain employs TRBV5-5 and TRBJ1-1; D gene uncertain. The CDR3 spans 12 residues. The V and J ends lost 3 bases and 6 bases respectively, with 9 bases between them. From germline, CDR1 is SGHKS and CDR2 YYEKEE (reference sequence). The CDR3 region is CASSYNTAEAFF. The CDR3, as DNA: TGTGCCAGCAGCTATAACACAGCTGAAGCTTTCTTT.

This clonotype appeared many times. The rearrangement uses TRBV11-2 and TRBJ2-1; 7 bases line up with TRBD2. The CDR3 runs 13 residues. Germline V lookup: CDR1 SGHAT, CDR2 FQNNGV. Losses at the gene ends were 8 bases for V and 6 bases for J; bases not matched to a gene: 7. This CDR3 reads CASLRTRGNEQFF. Written as DNA, the CDR3 is TGTGCCAGCCTAAGGACTAGAGGCAATGAGCAGTTCTTC.